This T cell receptor beta chain was documented in a study of cytomegalovirus exposure and HLA in healthy donors. V dropped 6 bases and J dropped 0 bases, with 8 bases sitting between them. Per the germline V gene, CDR1 is ENHRY and CDR2 is SYGVKD. CDR3 length: 14 residues. PCR primers comprised 60 Vbeta and 13 Jbeta primers. The assay was immunoSEQ multiplex PCR, and TCRdb's table has in-frame clones only and misses some. This sample lists 100,000 to 150,000 clones; its ten largest clones have over 1.5%. This clonotype was sampled from a man aged 18 to 35 in good health and CMV-seronegative. The chain is built from TRBV10-3 and TRBJ2-2, with unresolved D. The sample was PBMCs. For the CDR3, the DNA is TGTGCCATCAGACCGGCGGCGAACACCGGGGAGCTGTTTTTT. It translates to CAIRPAANTGELFF.